This T cell receptor (beta chain) was found in a study of T cells after yellow fever vaccination (dated by TCRdb to between 2018 and 2021). Looking at the study overall: The SMART-Seq v4 Ultra Low Input RNA kit was used to prepare libraries from fractions with low cell numbers. To track T-cell clones before and after primary and booster YFV17D yellow fever vaccination, bulk TCR alpha and beta repertoires were sequenced longitudinally. Two healthy male donors made up the cohort, one aged 18 to 29 years and the other aged 30 to 39 years. Blood was collected at multiple timepoints before and after primary and secondary immunization, and bulk PBMC replicates and cell subsets were isolated.

Read against the paper, the sample's treatment or condition label means: live attenuated yellow fever vaccine strain. At every blood-draw timepoint, two biological replicates of bulk PBMCs were collected. PBMCs were isolated from peripheral blood using a standard Ficoll-Paque protocol. RNA was extracted with TriZol from bulk PBMCs, CD4 and CD8 fractions, and dextramer-positive and dextramer-negative fractions. What the work shows at the level of the full study, not this receptor alone: The secondary T-cell response was weaker than the primary response but faster, peaking on day 5 instead of day 15. Computational filtering was needed because FACS-sorted repertoires could contain abundant contaminating clonotypes from the bulk population. Only a couple of donors were included in the study, so the extent to which the findings can be generalized is limited. A small fraction of clonotypes showed up in both the CD4 and CD8 compartments, probably as a result of convergent recombination. After the booster, most clones that had expanded after primary vaccination were detected again (around 95% of CD4 and around nine tenths of CD8), suggesting broad maintenance of memory.

TCR cDNA was synthesized by 5'RACE template switching, through which a universal primer site and unique molecular identifiers were introduced. cDNA synthesis was primed from both the TCR alpha and TCR beta constant segments. Library amplification involved two PCR steps, and the second step added sample barcodes and sequencing adapters. Sequencing of libraries was done on Illumina HiSeq 2500 (2x100 bp) or NovaSeq (2x150 bp). On the authors' methods: MIGEC was used to demultiplex reads and collapse the reads into UMI consensus sequences, and MiXCR was used for V(D)J alignment. Vaccine-responding clonotypes were identified with edgeR using replicate PBMC samples, with FDR below 0.01 and a log2 fold change above 5 up to day 15 being required. Each bulk clonotype received a CD4 or CD8 identity based on whether the sequenced CD4 or CD8 repertoire contained that clonotype at higher abundance. TCRdb's own reprocessing of the public reads used fastp at Q25 and MiXCR and kept productive beta chains. Identical CDR3 protein sequences are pooled into one entry, listed with their most common genes and DNA. The V and J calls and clone size come from TCRdb's table, not from the authors' own analysis. For this sample there are under 600,000 distinct CDR3 sequences; just over 20% appear just once. Jointly, the top ten make up around 17% of the sample.

The junction shows trimming of 4 bases on V and 9 bases on J, and the gene matches do not reach 13 bases of it. The CDR3 has 15 amino acids, counting the end cysteine and phenylalanine. Of the read, only the CDR3 DNA is kept; its 45 bases are in frame from base 1. Reading the germline V gene (reference sequence) gives CDR1 DFQATT and CDR2 SNEGSKA. Concerning this clonotype itself: The antigen it binds to is not known. Base qualities are not recorded, but no much larger clone differs from it by a single base.

This sample comprised PBMCs, obtained less than 25 days after the first yellow fever vaccination. The sequence joins TRBV20-1 to TRBJ2-1; the junction holds 9 bases that match TRBD1. This sequence originates from a man aged 18 to 30 who received the YFV17D yellow fever vaccine. The CDR3 has the sequence CSATSPGQGGGEQFF. The sequenced DNA: TGCAGTGCTACATCCCCGGGACAGGGAGGTGGTGAGCAGTTCTTC.